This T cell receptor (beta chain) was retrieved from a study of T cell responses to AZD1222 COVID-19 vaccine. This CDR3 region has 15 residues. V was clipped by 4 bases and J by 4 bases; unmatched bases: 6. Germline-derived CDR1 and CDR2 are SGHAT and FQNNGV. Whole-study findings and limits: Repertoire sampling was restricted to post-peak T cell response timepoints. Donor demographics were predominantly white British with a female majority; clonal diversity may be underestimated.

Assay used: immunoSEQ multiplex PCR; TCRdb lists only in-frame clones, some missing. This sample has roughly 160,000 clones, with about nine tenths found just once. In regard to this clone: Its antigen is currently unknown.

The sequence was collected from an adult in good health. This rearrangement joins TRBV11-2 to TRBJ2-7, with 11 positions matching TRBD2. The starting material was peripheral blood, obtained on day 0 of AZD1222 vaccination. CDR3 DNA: TGTGCCAGCAGCTCCGGACTAGCGGGTCGATACGAGCAGTACTTC. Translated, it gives CASSSGLAGRYEQYF. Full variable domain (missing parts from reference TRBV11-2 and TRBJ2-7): EAGVAQSPRYKIIEKRQSVAFWCNPISGHATLYWYQQILGQGPKLLIQFQNNGVVDDSQLPKDRFSAERLKGVDSTLKIQPAKLEDSAVYLCASSSGLAGRYEQYFGPGTRLTVT.